This T cell receptor (beta chain) was profiled in a study of regulatory T cells in long-lasting Graves disease. Study observations and caveats: Persistent disease favored TRBV28, TRBJ1-2 and TRBJ2-5. With a small sample size, accuracy may have been reduced. Persistent patients shared under 3,000 public clonotypes among themselves. Newly diagnosed patients shared fewer, at about a thousand. Examination was confined to peripheral blood, excluding thyroid tissue.

Regarding time point: newly diagnosed GD, antithyroid drugs for less than 3 months. After RNA was extracted from PBMCs, the TCR library was made from it. V gave up 0 bases and J gave up 6 bases; unmatched junction bases: 2. There are 13 residues in the CDR3. Germline V CDR1 and CDR2: SNHLY, FYNNEI. A note on this clonotype: Its antigen remains unidentified.

CDR3-region Arm-PCR and iRepertoire HTBI primers produced the TCR beta libraries. TCRdb itself ran the multiplex PCR reads through MiXCR, one entry per CDR3 protein. The repertoire holds some 320,000 distinct CDR3 sequences, with roughly 18% as singletons. The V and J genes are TRBV2 and TRBJ2-7; 7 bases map to TRBD1. This sequence was found in a female donor with Graves disease. Here the sequenced sample was peripheral blood mononuclear cells (PBMCs), taken at new diagnosis, from a patient treated with antithyroid drugs. CDR3 DNA sequence: TGTGCCAGCAGTGAAGCGGCAGGGGGCGAGCAGTACTTC. Residues: CASSEAAGGEQYF. The variable domain in full, with the rest retrieved from reference TRBV2 and TRBJ2-7, is EPEVTQTPSHQVTQMGQEVILRCVPISNHLYFYWYRQILGQKVEFLVSFYNNEISEKSEIFDDQFSVERPDGSNFTLKIRSTKLEDSAMYFCASSEAAGGEQYFGPGTRLTVT.